This paragraph reports one T cell receptor beta chain. Just one base apart from a much larger clone, this may be a read error. This sample is drawn from a study of blood T cells in healthy people across ages. Then a second PCR, running about 7 to 11 cycles, was carried out with a sample-barcoded 5' primer and a J-beta primer mix. TCRdb analysed the 5' RACE reads with MiXCR anew, one entry per CDR3 protein. The top ten hold under 30% of the sample, which has 1.5 million to 2 million distinct CDR3 sequences, approximately 39% seen once. Germline assignment: CDR1 SGHAT and CDR2 FQNNGV. The CDR3 is 13 residues long. The V gene lost 3 bases and the J gene lost 1 base, with 5 bases spanning the gap.

The TCR originated in a human donor in good health. The sequenced material came from blood. The chain recombines TRBV11-2 with TRBJ2-3; D remains unclear. Written as DNA, the CDR3 is TGTGCCAGCAGCTTTATGGGCACAGATACGCAGTATTTT. Encoded protein: CASSFMGTDTQYF.